The 9 T cell receptor beta chains given below trace back to one sample, sequenced in a study of blood T cell repertoires in COVID-19. Sequencing used immunoSEQ multiplex PCR; TCRdb keeps in-frame clones, though not all of them. There are some 60,000 clones in the sample; approximately 83% occur only once, and roughly 3.6% lies in the top ten. The specimen was peripheral blood. The receptors originated from a woman aged 80 or over with acute or convalescent COVID-19.

DNA for the CDR3: TGCGCCAGCAGTGAGGCTGGCATCAATGAGCAGTTCTTC. Residues: CASSEAGINEQFF. This sequence joins TRBV10-1 and TRBJ2-1, with D unclear. Germline loops: CDR1 WNHNN, CDR2 SYGVQD (reference sequence). With 2 bases removed from V and 6 bases from J, the gap between germline ends came to 8 bases. The length of the CDR3 is 13 residues.

The chain recombines TRBV24-1 with TRBJ2-1; TRBD2 might be the D (7 bases). With 0 bases removed from V and 12 bases from J, the gap between germline ends came to 8 bases. Germline V gene sequence: CDR1 KGHDR, CDR2 SFDVKD. CDR3 length: 12 amino acids. CDR3 protein: CATSDLRGGQFF. The CDR3 DNA reads as TGTGCCACCAGTGATTTGAGGGGGGGGCAGTTCTTC.

The genes are TRBV7-2 and TRBJ2-1; tentatively, D is TRBD2 (7 bases). This CDR3 has 16 residues. Trimming removed 8 bases at V and 3 bases at J, with 20 bases between. Germline CDR1 is SGHTA and CDR2 is FQGNSA. The CDR3 DNA sequence: TGTGCCAGCGAAACCCGGGGCGGGGGCCGCTACAATGAGCAGTTCTTC. It yields the protein CASETRGGGRYNEQFF.

The chain carries TRBV12-3 or TRBV12-4 and TRBJ2-5; D remains ambiguous. The CDR3 is 13 amino acids. V was trimmed by 3 bases and J by 1 base, leaving 6 bases between them. The CDR3 DNA reads as TGTGCCAGCAGTTTCCACGGCCAAGAGACCCAGTACTTC. Translating gives CASSFHGQETQYF.

This chain uses TRBV30 with TRBJ1-5; D is perhaps TRBD1 (6 bases). The CDR3 has 13 residues. V lost 5 bases, J lost 1 base, and 9 bases lay in between. Germline CDR1 reads GTSNPN; CDR2 reads SVGIG (reference sequence). This CDR3 is CAWGGRSNQPQHF. CDR3 DNA sequence: TGTGCCTGGGGGGGCAGGAGCAATCAGCCCCAGCATTTT.

This clone was observed a single time. V and J are TRBV5-1 and TRBJ1-3; maybe TRBD1 (6 bases). The CDR3 consists of 15 residues. Germline assignment: CDR1 SGHRS and CDR2 YFSETQ. V dropped 1 base and J dropped 4 bases, with 12 bases sitting between them. This CDR3 is CASSLSQTGGNTIYF. The CDR3 bases are TGCGCCAGCAGCTTGTCACAGACAGGAGGAAACACCATATATTTT.

Comments on this clone: The DNA is omitted, as the CDR3 cannot be located on it reliably, and the CDR3 follows TCRdb's listing. This chain uses TRBV11-2 with TRBJ1-2; the D segment call TRBD1 is taken from the table without a DNA check. The CDR3 length equals 15 residues, ends included. Germline V gene lookup returns CDR1 SGHAT and CDR2 FQNNGV. The CDR3 sequence is CASSFGPGGIYGYTF.

The chain has TRBV5-4 and TRBJ2-3, with D perhaps TRBD1 (5 bases). The CDR3 is 17 amino acids. The V end was cut by 0 bases, the J end by 0 bases, with 14 bases between. Germline V gene data show CDR1 as SGHNT and CDR2 as YYREEE (reference sequence). The CDR3 nucleotides are TGTGCCAGCAGCTTGGCCAGGGCGAGCTCTAGCACAGATACGCAGTATTTT. This sequence encodes CASSLARASSSTDTQYF.

This chain connects TRBV9 to TRBJ2-6, with TRBD2 matching over 11 bases. CDR1 SGDLS and CDR2 YYNGEE come from the germline V gene. This CDR3 has 19 amino acids. The J segment lost 0 bases and the V segment lost 9 bases, leaving 14 bases of the junction unmatched. CDR3 sequence (DNA): TGTGCCACTAAACTAGCGGGAGACCGGGCATACTCTGGGGCCAACGTCCTGACTTTC. Amino acid sequence: CATKLAGDRAYSGANVLTF.